The 20 T cell receptor beta chains reported below all come from one sample, sequenced in a study of shared clonotypes between healthy human individuals. The table came from immunoSEQ multiplex PCR; TCRdb's copy has only in-frame clones and leaves some out. Here the sample spans millions of clones, over 85% being singletons. Sequencing input: naive CD4+ T cells from PBMCs. Subset here: CD45RA+ positively selected. These receptors all come from a man aged 18-30 years in good health. Some clones in this sample may be carry-over from other donors' samples.

V usage is TRBV18 and J usage is TRBJ2-1; 9 bases are shared with TRBD2. Trimming took 3 bases from V and 5 from J; bases not matched to a gene: 5. This CDR3 has 15 amino acids. Germline V CDR1 and CDR2: KGHSH, LQKENI. CDR3: CASSPGAGGHNEQFF. In DNA form, the CDR3 reads TGTGCCAGCTCACCGGGAGCGGGAGGTCACAATGAGCAGTTCTTC.

This chain links TRBV6-5 with TRBJ2-5, with 7 bases lining up with TRBD1. Germline CDR1 MNHEY, CDR2 SVGAGI. V lost 0 bases, J lost 2 bases, and 6 bases stayed unmatched. The CDR3 has 16 amino acids. The CDR3 DNA follows: TGTGCCAGCAGTTACTCAGGGACCAGGGGGCAAGAGACCCAGTACTTC. It is translated as CASSYSGTRGQETQYF.

This clone was counted only a few times. The same CDR3 arises from other DNA sequences in this sample as well. This chain connects TRBV28 to TRBJ1-2; the D gene is possibly TRBD1 (5 bases). Germline values: CDR1 MDHEN, CDR2 SYDVKM. The CDR3 contains 12 residues. V was clipped by 6 bases and J by 4 bases, with 9 bases between them. For the CDR3, the DNA is TGTGCCAGCAGACCCACAGGCTATGGCTACACCTTC. This gives the protein CASRPTGYGYTF.

About this clone: No DNA is shown, since the ends of the CDR3 on it are uncertain; the CDR3 is the one TCRdb lists. The chain employs TRBV28 and TRBJ1-2; TRBD1, the D gene given by the table, was not confirmed from the DNA. Ends included, the CDR3 has 15 residues. CDR1 is MDHEN, CDR2 SYDVKM, per germline. CDR3 region: CASSSSGQGVYGYTF.

V usage is TRBV28 and J usage is TRBJ2-1; 9 nucleotides agree with TRBD2. The ends lost 6 bases at V and 1 base at J; junction bases unmatched: 4. The CDR3 contains 15 residues. Per germline, CDR1 MDHEN and CDR2 SYDVKM. This CDR3 is CASRVAGESYNEQFF. The CDR3 bases are TGTGCCAGCAGGGTAGCGGGAGAATCCTACAATGAGCAGTTCTTC.

The V call is TRBV18, the J call TRBJ2-7; D gene uncertain. This CDR3 is 13 amino acids long. Germline loops: CDR1 KGHSH, CDR2 LQKENI. V was clipped by 5 bases and J by 3 bases, with 11 bases between them. This CDR3 reads CASSVYRDYEQYF. The CDR3 DNA sequence: TGTGCCAGCTCAGTGTATAGGGACTACGAGCAGTACTTC.

The chain employs TRBV5-8 and TRBJ2-7; a possible D gene is TRBD1 (6 bases). Germline-derived CDR1 and CDR2 are SGHTS and YDEGEE. CDR3 length: 12 amino acids. Trimming took 0 bases from V and 8 from J, leaving 9 bases between them. The CDR3 spells CASSLVQGKQYF. The CDR3 coding sequence is TGTGCCAGCAGCTTGGTACAGGGTAAGCAGTACTTC.

J is TRBJ1-5 and V is TRBV2; 8 bases are a match to TRBD1. After removal of 5 bases from V and 2 bases from J, the junction contained 5 bases not matched to a gene. The CDR3 length is 15 residues. The germline V gene encodes CDR1 SNHLY and CDR2 FYNNEI. CDR3 DNA sequence: TGTGCCAGCAGTTGGGACAGGATTGGCAATCAGCCCCAGCATTTT. Translation: CASSWDRIGNQPQHF.

The chain employs TRBV9 and TRBJ2-1, with 8 bases lining up with TRBD2. Germline V lookup: CDR1 SGDLS, CDR2 YYNGEE. Losses at the gene ends were 3 bases for V and 8 bases for J; bases not matched to a gene: 7. This CDR3 comprises 14 residues. DNA for the CDR3: TGTGCCAGCAGCGGTGGGAGCGGGAGCTATGAGCAGTTCTTC. Translating gives CASSGGSGSYEQFF.

The V call is TRBV5-4, the J call TRBJ1-4; 11 bases are shared with TRBD1. Trimming took 4 bases from V and 10 from J; bases not matched to a gene: 6. Germline V gene lookup returns CDR1 SGHNT and CDR2 YYREEE (reference sequence). The CDR3 is made up of 14 amino acids. The CDR3 DNA reads TGTGCCAGCAGCGCGGACAGGGGGCAGGGAAAACTGTTTTTT. Encoded protein: CASSADRGQGKLFF.

This chain uses TRBV6-1 with TRBJ2-7, with D maybe TRBD1 (5 bases). Germline loops: CDR1 MNHNS, CDR2 SASEGT. V was cut by 0 bases and J by 0 bases, with 9 bases left in between. The CDR3 has 15 residues. CDR3 sequence (DNA): TGTGCCAGCAGTGAAGCTGGGGCTTACTCCTACGAGCAGTACTTC. Translated, it gives CASSEAGAYSYEQYF.

The chain recombines TRBV7-8 with TRBJ1-2, with D uncertain. CDR1 is SGHVS, CDR2 FQNEAQ, per germline. Trimming left V 7 bases short and J 4 bases short, with 13 bases between. The CDR3 sequence is 13 residues long. CDR3 bases: TGTGCCAGCACTCCGGTGGGCAGCTATGGCTACACCTTC. It codes for CASTPVGSYGYTF.

Note on this clone: Distinct nucleotide sequences in the sample also encode this CDR3. The chain has TRBV28 and TRBJ2-7; D tentatively reads TRBD1 or TRBD2 (6 bases each). V lost 4 bases and J lost 6, with 7 bases in between. The CDR3 length is 11 residues. Germline CDR1 reads MDHEN; CDR2 reads SYDVKM. CDR3 sequence: CASSSGAEQYF. The DNA of the CDR3 is TGTGCCAGCAGTTCGGGGGCCGAGCAGTACTTC.

Regarding this clone: Other DNA sequences in this specimen translate into the identical CDR3. The gene calls are TRBV19 and TRBJ2-5; maybe TRBD1 (6 bases). Germline V gives CDR1 LNHDA, CDR2 SQIVND (reference sequence). CDR3 length: 13 amino acids. The V end was cut by 3 bases, the J end by 2 bases, with 7 bases between. As DNA, the CDR3 is TGTGCCAGTAGTATCCAGGGGCAAGAGACCCAGTACTTC. Translation gives CASSIQGQETQYF. Based on the CDR3 plus reference TRBV19 and TRBJ2-5, the full variable domain is DGGITQSPKYLFRKEGQNVTLSCEQNLNHDAMYWYRQDPGQGLRLIYYSQIVNDFQKGDIAEGYSVSREKKESFPLTVTSAQKNPTAFYLCASSIQGQETQYFGPGTRLLVL.

V is TRBV2 and J is TRBJ1-2, with D hard to call. The V end lost 2 bases, the J end lost 0 bases, and 7 bases lay between the germline ends. Germline V CDR1 and CDR2: SNHLY, FYNNEI. This CDR3 has 14 amino acids. The CDR3: CASSEKGTNYGYTF. The CDR3 coding sequence is TGTGCCAGCAGTGAAAAGGGAACTAACTATGGCTACACCTTC.

The chain is built from TRBV5-1 and TRBJ1-4, with a possible D match to TRBD1 (5 bases). The germline CDR1 and CDR2 sequences are SGHRS and YFSETQ. This CDR3 comprises 16 residues. The V end was cut by 0 bases, the J end by 8 bases, with 17 bases between. This chain's CDR3 is CASSLALAGKAEKLFF. The CDR3, as DNA: TGCGCCAGCAGCTTGGCCCTCGCAGGGAAGGCGGAAAAACTGTTTTTT.

Concerning this clone itself: Additional DNA sequences in this sample encode the identical CDR3. This sequence joins TRBV9 and TRBJ1-2, with D unresolved. The CDR3 sequence is 13 residues long. V lost 4 bases to trimming and J lost 3 bases, with 10 bases between them. Looked up from germline, CDR1 is SGDLS and CDR2 is YYNGEE. CDR3 sequence reads: CASSPGSHYGYTF. In nucleotides, the CDR3 is TGTGCCAGCAGCCCCGGCAGTCACTATGGCTACACCTTC. The whole variable domain, remainder taken from reference TRBV9 and TRBJ1-2, is DSGVTQTPKHLITATGQRVTLRCSPRSGDLSVYWYQQSLDQGLQFLIQYYNGEERAKGNILERFSAQQFPDLHSELNLSSLELGDSALYFCASSPGSHYGYTFGSGTRLTVV.

V gene TRBV5-1 combines with J gene TRBJ2-7, with a tentative D call TRBD1 (6 bases). The CDR3 covers 15 residues. Germline-derived CDR1 and CDR2 are SGHRS and YFSETQ. V was shortened by 0 bases and J by 2 bases, with 12 bases between the two germline ends. CDR3 DNA sequence: TGCGCCAGCAGCTTGGCGGCAGGGGCTACCTACGAGCAGTACTTC. Its translation: CASSLAAGATYEQYF.

The chain has TRBV27 and TRBJ1-3; TRBD1 is a possible D gene (5 bases). The germline gives CDR1 MNHEY, CDR2 SMNVEV (reference sequence). The CDR3 length is 17 residues. The ends were cut back, 5 bases at V and 4 bases at J, with 21 bases in the middle. Here the CDR3 DNA reads TGTGCCAGCAGTACTTATCCGGGACTCCCGGAGGGAAACACCATATATTTT. Protein sequence: CASSTYPGLPEGNTIYF.

The rearrangement links TRBV9 to TRBJ2-1; possible D gene TRBD2, 5 bases. CDR1 and CDR2 from the germline V gene are SGDLS and YYNGEE. The CDR3 totals 15 residues. The V gene lost 0 bases and the J gene lost 4 bases, with 11 bases spanning the gap. This CDR3 reads CASSVDWRQYNEQFF. In DNA form, the CDR3 reads TGTGCCAGCAGCGTAGATTGGAGGCAGTACAATGAGCAGTTCTTC. Drawing the rest from reference TRBV9 and TRBJ2-1, the complete variable domain is DSGVTQTPKHLITATGQRVTLRCSPRSGDLSVYWYQQSLDQGLQFLIQYYNGEERAKGNILERFSAQQFPDLHSELNLSSLELGDSALYFCASSVDWRQYNEQFFGPGTRLTVL.